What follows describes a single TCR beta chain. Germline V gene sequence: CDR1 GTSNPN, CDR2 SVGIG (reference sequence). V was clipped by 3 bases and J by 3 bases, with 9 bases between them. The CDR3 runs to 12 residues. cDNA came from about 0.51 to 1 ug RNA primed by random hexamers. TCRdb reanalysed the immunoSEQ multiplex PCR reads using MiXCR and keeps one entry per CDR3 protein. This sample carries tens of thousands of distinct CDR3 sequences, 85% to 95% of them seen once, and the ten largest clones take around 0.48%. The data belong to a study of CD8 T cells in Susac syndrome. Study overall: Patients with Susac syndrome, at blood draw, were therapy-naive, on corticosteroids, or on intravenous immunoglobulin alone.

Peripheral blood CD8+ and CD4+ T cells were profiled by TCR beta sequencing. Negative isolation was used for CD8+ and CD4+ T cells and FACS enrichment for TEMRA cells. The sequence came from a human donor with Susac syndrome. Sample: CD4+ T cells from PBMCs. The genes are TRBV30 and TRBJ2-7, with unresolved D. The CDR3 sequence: CAWSLDRYEQYF. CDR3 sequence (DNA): TGTGCCTGGAGCCTGGACCGCTACGAGCAGTACTTC. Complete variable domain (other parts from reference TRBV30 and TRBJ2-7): SQTIHQWPATLVQPVGSPLSLECTVEGTSNPNLYWYRQAAGRGLQLLFYSVGIGQISSEVPQNLSASRPQDRQFILSSKKLLLSDSGFYLCAWSLDRYEQYFGPGTRLTVT.